The 11 T cell receptor beta chains below were found in one sample sequenced in a study of blood T cell repertoires in COVID-19. Libraries were prepared by immunoSEQ multiplex PCR; TCRdb keeps only in-frame clonotypes and omits some of them. This sample has 200,000 to 250,000 clones, with 87% found just once. The material sequenced was PBMCs or T cells enriched from blood (not recorded which). Receptor source: a man in his late teens or twenties with acute COVID-19.

This chain uses TRBV5-1 with TRBJ2-7; 7 bases match TRBD2. V shed 4 bases, J shed 3 bases, and the junction held 7 bases outside the gene matches. The germline CDR1 and CDR2 sequences are SGHRS and YFSETQ. This CDR3 spans 14 amino acids. CDR3 in DNA: TGCGCCAGCAGCGCTGATAGCGGGTACTACGAGCAGTACTTC. It translates to CASSADSGYYEQYF.

The CDR3 spells CASSSTGGIYYGYTF. The CDR3 DNA reads as TGTGCCAGCAGTAGCACAGGGGGGATCTACTATGGCTACACCTTC. This sequence joins TRBV2 and TRBJ1-2, with 8 positions matching TRBD1. The CDR3 is 15 residues long. After removal of 5 bases from V and 3 bases from J, the junction contained 8 bases not matched to a gene. Germline CDR1 SNHLY, CDR2 FYNNEI.

V gene TRBV27 combines with J gene TRBJ2-7; 9 bases line up with TRBD2. The germline V gene has CDR1 MNHEY and CDR2 SMNVEV (reference sequence). V shed 4 bases and J 6 bases; nucleotides not matched to a gene: 7. This CDR3 has 14 residues. In DNA, the CDR3 is TGTGCCAGCAGTTGGGCGGGAGGGCCGACCGAGCAGTACTTC. It encodes CASSWAGGPTEQYF.

The chain recombines TRBV4-1 with TRBJ2-7; 12 nucleotides agree with TRBD2. Germline trimming cut 1 base from V and 4 bases from J; bases unmatched to any gene: 2. Germline CDR1 and CDR2: MGHRA and YSYEKL. The CDR3 totals 15 residues. The CDR3 loop reads CASSQGLAGGYEQYF. CDR3 DNA: TGCGCCAGCAGCCAAGGCCTAGCGGGAGGGTACGAGCAGTACTTC.

CDR3 coding DNA: TGTGCCAGCAGTGAATCAGGTGGCAGACGCACAGATACGCAGTATTTT. This encodes CASSESGGRRTDTQYF. The rearrangement links TRBV25-1 to TRBJ2-3; D is unclear. The germline V gene has CDR1 MGHDK and CDR2 SYGVNS. The CDR3 length is 16 residues. Deletions cut 1 base from V and 1 base from J, with 12 bases between.

This clone occurred once. The chain couples TRBV5-1 to TRBJ2-7; a weak D match, TRBD2 (6 bases). Trimming took off 7 bases at V and 1 base at J, with 24 bases between the two ends. CDR1 and CDR2 from the germline V gene are SGHRS and YFSETQ. CDR3 length equals 17 residues. CDR3 DNA sequence: TGCGCCAGCGCATCCCTTCCCCGACTAGTCGTTTCCTACGAGCAGTACTTC. This codes for CASASLPRLVVSYEQYF.

This rearrangement joins TRBV4-3 to TRBJ1-1; D is perhaps TRBD1 (5 bases). The CDR3 length is 13 residues. Germline assignment: CDR1 LGHNA and CDR2 YSLEER. V was shortened by 4 bases and J by 11 bases, with 17 bases between the two germline ends. The CDR3 nucleotides are TGCGCCAGCAGCCTAGGGAGGGGCGGGGTGGCTTTCTTT. Protein: CASSLGRGGVAFF.

Turning to this clone: The sample holds other DNA sequences that translate to the same CDR3. This chain links TRBV19 with TRBJ1-1, with D possibly matching TRBD1 (5 bases). Germline-derived CDR1 and CDR2 are LNHDA and SQIVND (reference sequence). The CDR3 has 13 residues. Trimming took 5 bases from V and 1 from J, leaving 8 bases between them. The CDR3 nucleotides are TGTGCCAGTAGTCTTGGACAGAACACTGAAGCTTTCTTT. Protein product: CASSLGQNTEAFF.

The chain has TRBV5-1 and TRBJ2-1, with D perhaps TRBD2 (6 bases). Germline values: CDR1 SGHRS, CDR2 YFSETQ. The ends were cut back, 0 bases at V and 1 base at J, with 14 bases in the middle. The CDR3 loop spans 17 amino acids. The CDR3: CASSLGGSGYSYNEQFF. In DNA form, the CDR3 reads TGCGCCAGCAGCTTGGGCGGTAGCGGTTATTCCTACAATGAGCAGTTCTTC.

This clone showed up just once. This sequence joins TRBV24-1 and TRBJ2-1, with TRBD1 matching 8 bases. CDR1 and CDR2 from the germline V gene are KGHDR and SFDVKD. The CDR3 loop spans 15 amino acids. The J segment lost 8 bases and the V segment lost 7 bases, leaving 12 bases of the junction unmatched. CDR3 sequence (DNA): TGTGCCACCAGCCCTGACAGGGGATCTTTGGATGAGCAGTTCTTC. The encoded protein is CATSPDRGSLDEQFF.

This clone was seen only a few times. V is TRBV28 and J is TRBJ1-2; TRBD1 matches at 7 bases. Losses at the gene ends were 7 bases for V and 3 bases for J; bases not matched to a gene: 11. The CDR3 length is 15 residues. CDR1 MDHEN and CDR2 SYDVKM come from the germline V gene. The CDR3 nucleotides are TGTGCCAGCACCCCCCCAAGGGGGCAGGACTATGGCTACACCTTC. It translates to CASTPPRGQDYGYTF.